This T cell receptor (beta chain) was found in a study of shared clonotypes between healthy human individuals. Germline V lookup: CDR1 MDHEN, CDR2 SYDVKM. V was trimmed by 5 bases and J by 6 bases, leaving 16 bases between them. This CDR3 has 15 amino acids. The study, taken as a whole, reports: Estimated clonotype richness was generally higher in naive than memory subsets.

For this clone: Its specificity is not known.

Libraries were prepared by immunoSEQ multiplex PCR; TCRdb keeps only in-frame clonotypes and omits some of them. The sample holds under 200,000 clones, about 93% seen once. The chain is built from TRBV28 and TRBJ2-2; TRBD1 is a possible D gene (5 bases). Sequencing was performed on naive CD4+ T cells sorted from blood. Stated subset: CD45RA+ positively selected. The sequence derives from a woman aged 25 to 39 in good health. The CDR3 reads CASSQPSRVAGELFF. Written as DNA, the CDR3 is TGTGCCAGCAGTCAGCCCTCCAGGGTGGCCGGGGAGCTGTTTTTT.